These T cell receptor beta chains were read from a single sample in a study of read filtering for tumor transcriptome and immune sequencing. TCRdb reprocessed the reads with MiXCR, giving one entry per CDR3 protein. This sample yields over 20,000 distinct CDR3 sequences, of which roughly an eighth are seen a single time; around 66% belongs to the top ten. The material sequenced was a population of CD138-negative cells sorted from bone marrow. Every receptor here comes from a donor at least 40 years old with multiple myeloma. The CDR3 runs from the conserved cysteine through the conserved F or W. The D gene is left open where the match is weak. Rows may omit the clone size; those that give it use once, few, many or a size class.

>TRBV2|few|TRBD1|TRBJ2-2
TGTGCCAGCAAAGGGACAGGGGGTGTCGGGGAGCTGTTTTTT
CASKGTGGVGELFF
>TRBV2|many|.|TRBJ2-1
TGTGCCAGCAGTCAGATGGATGAGCAGTTCTTC
CASSQMDEQFF
>TRBV7-2|.|TRBD1|TRBJ2-5
TGTGCCAGCAGCACTCCACAGGGGGGAGAGACCCAGTACTTC
CASSTPQGGETQYF
>TRBV7-2|.|TRBD2|TRBJ2-2
TGTGCCAGCAGCCCCCGACTAGCGGGAGTCAAGACCGGGGAGCTGTTTTTT
CASSPRLAGVKTGELFF
>TRBV7-2|.|.|TRBJ1-3
TGTGCCAGCAGCCCAACCCAGGGGCCTGGAAACACCATATACTTT
CASSPTQGPGNTIYF
>TRBV6-4|many|TRBD2|TRBJ2-1
TGTGCCAGCAGTGACGTGGGGGAGGGCCACTCCGAGCAGTTCTTC
CASSDVGEGHSEQFF
>TRBV29-1|many|TRBD2|TRBJ2-1
TGCAGCGTTCCAAGGTCTAGCGGGGGTTACAATGAGCAGTTCTTC
CSVPRSSGGYNEQFF
>TRBV3-1|many|TRBD2|TRBJ2-2
TGTGCCAGCAGCCCTCTGAGAGCGGGAGTAGGGGAGCTGTTTTTT
CASSPLRAGVGELFF
>TRBV3-1|many|TRBD1|TRBJ2-1
TGTGCCAGCAGCCGAAGGACAGGGGGATGGAATGAGCAGTTCTTC
CASSRRTGGWNEQFF
>TRBV5-1|.|.|TRBJ2-5
TGCGCCAGCAGCTTGGACGGGCAAGAGACCCAGTACTTC
CASSLDGQETQYF
>TRBV7-9|.|TRBD1|TRBJ1-5
TGTGCCAGCAGCTTGGGACAGGAGAATCAGCCCCAGCATTTT
CASSLGQENQPQHF
>TRBV5-4|many|.|TRBJ1-1
TGTGCCAGCAAGTTCGGAGCTAACACTGAAGCTTTCTTT
CASKFGANTEAFF
>TRBV5-4|many|TRBD1|TRBJ1-1
TGTGCCAGCAGCCGCGGACAGGGGACTGAAGCTTCCTTT
CASSRGQGTEASF
>TRBV19|many|.|TRBJ2-7
TGTGCCAGTAGTCCCTTTGGGGGGCCGAGTTACGAGCAGTACTTC
CASSPFGGPSYEQYF
>TRBV28|many|.|TRBJ2-7
TGTGCCATCAAGTCGGGCCAGCGCTACGAGCAGTACTTC
CAIKSGQRYEQYF
>TRBV19|many|.|TRBJ2-5
TGTGCCAGTAGCCGGGGACTCCAAGGGACCCAGTACTTC
CASSRGLQGTQYF
>TRBV7-2|.|.|TRBJ2-4
TGTGCCAGCAGCTTAGGGGTACTAGGACCAAGTAGCATTCAGTACTTC
CASSLGVLGPSSIQYF
>TRBV11-2|many|.|TRBJ2-5
TGTGCCAGCAGCTTAGTAGGGCAAGAGACCCAGTACTTC
CASSLVGQETQYF
>TRBV28|many|TRBD1|TRBJ2-1
TGTGCCAGCAGTCCTGGGACAGGGTCCTACAATGAGCAGTTCTTC
CASSPGTGSYNEQFF
>TRBV4-1|many|TRBD1|TRBJ2-1
TGCGCCAGCAGTCTCACCCAGGGGGTTGAGCAGTTCTTC
CASSLTQGVEQFF
>TRBV7-9|many|TRBD1|TRBJ1-1
TGTGCCAGCAGCTTAGGGACAGGGTCAGCTTTCTTT
CASSLGTGSAFF
>TRBV29-1|many|TRBD2|TRBJ2-1
TGCAGCGTAGCGGGAGTAATCTATGAGCAGTTCTTC
CSVAGVIYEQFF
>TRBV28|many|TRBD2|TRBJ2-7
TGTGCCAGCAGAGGTTCTAGCGGAGCTGTCTACGAGCAGTACTTC
CASRGSSGAVYEQYF
>TRBV28|many|.|TRBJ1-5
TGTGCCAGCACCACCCCTGGACAGATCTATAGCAATCAGCCCCAGCATTTT
CASTTPGQIYSNQPQHF
>TRBV12-3/TRBV12-4|few|TRBD1|TRBJ2-7
TGTGCCAGCAGGCCAGACAGGGGTGAGCAGTACTTC
CASRPDRGEQYF
>TRBV29-1|.|.|TRBJ1-5
TGCAGCGCCGCGGGCAGCGGCAATCAGCCCCAGCATTTT
CSAAGSGNQPQHF
>TRBV2|many|TRBD1|TRBJ1-1
TGTGCCAGCAGTGTTACAGGGGGCATCACTGAAGCTTTCTTT
CASSVTGGITEAFF
>TRBV6-2/TRBV6-3|many|.|TRBJ2-1
TGTGCCAGCAGGGAAAGGGACTTGACTTTTGAGCAGTTCTTC
CASRERDLTFEQFF
>TRBV20-1|few|TRBD2|TRBJ2-1
TGCAGTGCTAGAGACGGGGGGTCGAGCTCCTACAATGAGCAGTTCTTC
CSARDGGSSSYNEQFF
>TRBV5-1|many|.|TRBJ2-7
TGCGCCAGCAGCTTACAGCCTACCGTCTACGAGCAGTACTTC
CASSLQPTVYEQYF
>TRBV23-1|many|.|TRBJ2-1
TGCGCCAGCAGACAGTCGGACGCGCACTCCTACAATGAGCAGTTCTTC
CASRQSDAHSYNEQFF
>TRBV30|many|.|TRBJ1-4
TGTGCCTGGGGACAGCCGAATGAAAAACTGTTTTTT
CAWGQPNEKLFF
>TRBV7-6|few|TRBD1|TRBJ1-5
TGTGCCAGCAGCCGAGGGGGCGGGAGCAATCAGCCCCAGCATTTT
CASSRGGGSNQPQHF
>TRBV30|.|.|TRBJ2-3
TGTGCCTGGAGTCTAAGCGAAGCAGATACGCAGTATTTT
CAWSLSEADTQYF
>TRBV3-1|many|TRBD1|TRBJ1-2
TGTGCCAGCAGCCATGGCCTCCCGACAGGGACGTCCTATGGCTACACCTTC
CASSHGLPTGTSYGYTF
>TRBV7-9|few|TRBD2|TRBJ2-1
TGTGCCAGCAGCTTAGCGCTGGCGGGAGAGGGGCAGTTCTTC
CASSLALAGEGQFF
>TRBV5-1|many|TRBD1|TRBJ2-1
TGCGCCAGCAGCTTGGCTGGACAGGGGGCCAATGAGCAGTTCTTC
CASSLAGQGANEQFF
>TRBV20-1|many|.|TRBJ1-5
TGCAGTGCTAGAGGACAGATAAATCAGCCCCAGCATTTT
CSARGQINQPQHF